This TCR beta chain was identified in a study of cytotoxic CD8 clonotypes in ibrutinib-treated CLL. Study conclusions and caveats: Public clonotypes proved infrequent, and on treatment they shrank or remained steady. Elevated clonality accompanied ibrutinib response, with a return toward baseline values at progression. Pretreatment clonality was elevated relative to age-matched healthy donors and paralleled circulating CD8+ T-cell counts. The times at which samples were taken varied between sustained-remission and progressing patients.

The V end was cut by 6 bases, the J end by 7 bases, with 13 bases between. This CDR3 is built from 13 residues. Germline lookup yields CDR1 SNHLY and CDR2 FYNNEI. Here immunoSEQ multiplex PCR was the method, and the copy in TCRdb shows in-frame clones only, minus some. The data contain roughly 42,000 clones, roughly 65% of them singletons. In its sample, this clone was seen a few times. The antigen remains undetermined. The sample consisted of PBMCs, taken at disease progression, from a patient treated with ibrutinib. The chain carries TRBV2 and TRBJ1-5; the D is unclear. The clonotype comes from a human donor with chronic lymphocytic leukemia. The CDR3 sequence is CASRREGAQPQHF. The CDR3, as DNA: TGTGCCAGCAGAAGGGAGGGAGCACAGCCCCAGCATTTT.